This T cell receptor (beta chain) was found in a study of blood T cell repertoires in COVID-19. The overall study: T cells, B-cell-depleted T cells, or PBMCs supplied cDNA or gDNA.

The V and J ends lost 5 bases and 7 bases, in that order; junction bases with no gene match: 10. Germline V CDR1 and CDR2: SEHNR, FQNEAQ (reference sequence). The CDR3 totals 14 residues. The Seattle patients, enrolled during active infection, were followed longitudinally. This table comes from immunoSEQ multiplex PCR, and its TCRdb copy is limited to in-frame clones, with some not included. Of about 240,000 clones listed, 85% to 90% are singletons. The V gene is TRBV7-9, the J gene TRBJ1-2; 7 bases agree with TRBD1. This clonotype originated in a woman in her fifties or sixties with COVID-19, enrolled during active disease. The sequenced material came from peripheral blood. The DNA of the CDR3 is TGTGCCAGCAGCGCCGTACAGGGGAAGAGTGGCTACACCTTC. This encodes CASSAVQGKSGYTF.